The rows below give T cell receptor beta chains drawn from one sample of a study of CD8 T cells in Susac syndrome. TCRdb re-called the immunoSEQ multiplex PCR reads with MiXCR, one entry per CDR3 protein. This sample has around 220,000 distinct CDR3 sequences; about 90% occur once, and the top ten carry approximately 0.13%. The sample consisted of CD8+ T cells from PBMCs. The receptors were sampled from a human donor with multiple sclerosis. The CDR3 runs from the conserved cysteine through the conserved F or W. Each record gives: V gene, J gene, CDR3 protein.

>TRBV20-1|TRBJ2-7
CSAGTSYEQYF
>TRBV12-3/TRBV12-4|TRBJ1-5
CASSSGPGQPQHF
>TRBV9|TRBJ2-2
CASSARLAGSTGELFF
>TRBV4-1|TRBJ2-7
CASSQDVWWRTLAHEQYF
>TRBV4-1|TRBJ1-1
CASSVGQRNTEAFF
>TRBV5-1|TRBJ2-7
CASSLGPRYEQYF
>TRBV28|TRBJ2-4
CASSPVGWGKNIQYF
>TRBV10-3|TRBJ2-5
CAISEGGGTQETQYF
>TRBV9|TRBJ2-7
CASSVDGLSYEQYF
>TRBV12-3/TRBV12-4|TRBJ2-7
CASSRGTYEQYF
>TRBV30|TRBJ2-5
CAWSSLAGGETQYF
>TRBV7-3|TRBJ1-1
CASSLPMRAFF
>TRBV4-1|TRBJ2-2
CAAGRSNTGELFF
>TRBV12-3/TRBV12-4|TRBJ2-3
CASSFGGGRADTQYF
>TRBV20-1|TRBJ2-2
CSARAPGPPLGGELFF
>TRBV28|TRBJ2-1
CASSTLRRTSGSSYNEQFF
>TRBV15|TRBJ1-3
CATSDSDRSGNTIYF
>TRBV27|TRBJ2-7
CASSLDRSYEQYF
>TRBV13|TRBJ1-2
CASRTLGGLYGYTF
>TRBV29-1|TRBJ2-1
CSVVSARYNEQFF
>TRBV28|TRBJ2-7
CASSWVGGGYEQYF
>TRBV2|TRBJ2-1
CASRRGGHWEQFF